One sample yielded the 21 T cell receptor beta chains listed below, sequenced in a study of control samples from healthy donors and cancer patients (TCRdb year 2020). Library prep was done by the immunoSEQ multiplex PCR assay. TCRdb carries this immuneACCESS record with in-frame sequences only. Its versions omit some clonotypes, under half of them owing to an unresolved V gene in the studies checked, with the rest unexplained. In all, the sample holds around 20,000 clones, and around 85% of those were seen once. Jointly, the top ten make up 38% of the sample. The material sequenced was PBMCs. The source is a man aged 55 to 70 with head and neck cancer.

The chain combines TRBV5-1 with TRBJ2-3; TRBD2 agrees at 14 bases. This CDR3 is 16 amino acids long. V shed 4 bases, J shed 6 bases, and the junction held 7 bases outside the gene matches. Germline V CDR1 and CDR2: SGHRS, YFSETQ. Written as DNA, the CDR3 is TGCGCCAGCAGCCCGGGGACTAGCGGGAGCATTGATACGCAGTATTTT. It codes for CASSPGTSGSIDTQYF.

The chain recombines TRBV13 with TRBJ1-3, with no clear D. CDR3 length equals 12 residues. V dropped 2 bases and J dropped 3 bases, with 2 bases sitting between them. In germline, CDR1 is PRHDT, CDR2 FYEKMQ (reference sequence). CDR3 sequence (DNA): TGTGCCAGCAGCTTAAGTGGAAACACCATATATTTT. Translating gives CASSLSGNTIYF.

V usage is TRBV18 and J usage is TRBJ1-2; TRBD1 is a possible D gene (6 bases). V lost 3 bases and J lost 4, with 21 bases in between. This CDR3 spans 17 amino acids. Germline CDR1 and CDR2: KGHSH and LQKENI. In nucleotides, the CDR3 is TGTGCCAGCTCACCCAGCGGGGGCGGGGACCGAAGCTATGGCTACACCTTC. Amino acids: CASSPSGGGDRSYGYTF. Using reference TRBV18 and TRBJ1-2 for the parts outside the CDR3, the full variable domain is NAGVMQNPRHLVRRRGQEARLRCSPMKGHSHVYWYRQLPEEGLKFMVYLQKENIIDESGMPKERFSAEFPKEGPSILRIQQVVRGDSAAYFCASSPSGGGDRSYGYTFGSGTRLTVV.

The V call is TRBV6-1, the J call TRBJ2-4; the D is unclear. The CDR3 length is 13 residues. CDR1 is MNHNS and CDR2 is SASEGT in the germline V gene. V dropped 3 bases and J dropped 7 bases, with 10 bases sitting between them. CDR3 in DNA: TGTGCCAGCAGTGAGCCCCCCCTCAACATTCAGTACTTC. Translation gives CASSEPPLNIQYF.

The chain couples TRBV7-2 to TRBJ1-2, with 10 bases that match TRBD1. The CDR3 covers 17 residues. V was clipped by 5 bases and J by 3 bases; unmatched bases: 12. The germline V gene encodes CDR1 SGHTA and CDR2 FQGNSA. The CDR3 DNA sequence: TGTGCCAGCAGCCTCCTTCCCCCGGACAGGGGGTACTATGGCTACACCTTC. As protein: CASSLLPPDRGYYGYTF. Supplemented by reference TRBV7-2 and TRBJ1-2, the full variable domain reads GAGVSQSPSNKVTEKGKDVELRCDPISGHTALYWYRQSLGQGLEFLIYFQGNSAPDKSGLPSDRFSAERTGGSVSTLTIQRTQQEDSAVYLCASSLLPPDRGYYGYTFGSGTRLTVV.

The gene calls are TRBV6-5 and TRBJ1-1; D is possibly TRBD1 (5 bases). The CDR3 length is 14 residues. The ends were cut back, 0 bases at V and 6 bases at J, with 11 bases in the middle. The germline gives CDR1 MNHEY, CDR2 SVGAGI. The CDR3, as DNA: TGTGCCAGCAGTTACTCGGAGCGGGGCTCTGAAGCTTTCTTT. It yields the protein CASSYSERGSEAFF.

The genes are TRBV19 and TRBJ1-5; D uncertain. The CDR3 spans 15 residues. Germline values: CDR1 LNHDA, CDR2 SQIVND (reference sequence). Trimming cost V 9 bases and J 3 bases, with 18 bases left between them. CDR3 amino acids: CASSRERFSNQPQHF. The DNA for the CDR3 is TGTGCCAGCAGCCGGGAACGGTTTTCCAATCAGCCCCAGCATTTT. Drawing the rest from reference TRBV19 and TRBJ1-5, the complete variable domain is DGGITQSPKYLFRKEGQNVTLSCEQNLNHDAMYWYRQDPGQGLRLIYYSQIVNDFQKGDIAEGYSVSREKKESFPLTVTSAQKNPTAFYLCASSRERFSNQPQHFGDGTRLSIL.

This clone was recorded only once. This chain joins TRBV15 and TRBJ1-1; no clear D. Trimming cost V 0 bases and J 1 base, with 9 bases left between them. This CDR3 comprises 15 residues. Germline V gene sequence: CDR1 LNHNV, CDR2 YYDKDF (reference sequence). Here the CDR3 reads CATSRDFAGNTEAFF. CDR3 coding DNA: TGTGCCACCAGCAGAGATTTTGCAGGGAACACTGAAGCTTTCTTT.

J is TRBJ2-7 and V is TRBV6-1; TRBD2 agrees at 14 bases. The ends lost 3 bases at V and 1 base at J; junction bases unmatched: 2. CDR1 MNHNS and CDR2 SASEGT come from the germline V gene. The CDR3 runs to 16 residues. The CDR3 coding sequence is TGTGCCAGCAGTGACGGACTAGCGGGAGGTTCCTACGAGCAGTACGTC. Its translation is CASSDGLAGGSYEQYV.

This rearrangement joins TRBV19 to TRBJ1-3; TRBD1 is a possible D gene (5 bases). The CDR3 consists of 14 residues. The ends were cut back, 6 bases at V and 4 bases at J, with 13 bases in the middle. Germline loops: CDR1 LNHDA, CDR2 SQIVND (reference sequence). In DNA, the CDR3 is TGTGCCAGTAGACCCGCAGGGCAAGGAAACACCATATATTTT. Translating gives CASRPAGQGNTIYF.

This chain joins TRBV7-9 and TRBJ2-3; D unclear. Between the trimmed V and J ends, which lost 5 bases and 4 bases, there was a span of 4 bases. Per germline, CDR1 SEHNR and CDR2 FQNEAQ (reference sequence). This CDR3 is 11 amino acids long. Written as DNA, the CDR3 is TGTGCCAGCAGCCCCGCAGATACGCAGTATTTT. Translated: CASSPADTQYF. Together with reference TRBV7-9 and TRBJ2-3, the CDR3 gives the full variable domain: DTGVSQNPRHKITKRGQNVTFRCDPISEHNRLYWYRQTLGQGPEFLTYFQNEAQLEKSRLLSDRFSAERPKGSFSTLEIQRTEQGDSAMYLCASSPADTQYFGPGTRLTVL.

This clone was counted only a few times. The V call is TRBV27, the J call TRBJ1-2; 7 bases map to TRBD1. V lost 6 bases and J lost 2; bases outside the gene matches: 9. In germline, CDR1 is MNHEY, CDR2 SMNVEV (reference sequence). This CDR3 region has 15 residues. The CDR3 spells CASSLTGSINYGYTF. CDR3 DNA: TGTGCCAGCAGCCTGACAGGGTCAATCAACTATGGCTACACCTTC.

This clone was counted between two and nine times. The chain joins TRBV4-2 to TRBJ2-7; D ambiguous. The V and J ends lost 0 bases and 0 bases respectively, with 9 bases between them. CDR3 size: 15 residues. CDR1 is LGHNA, CDR2 YNFKEQ, per germline. In DNA form, the CDR3 reads TGTGCCAGCAGCCAAGATGAGGTAGCCTCCTACGAGCAGTACTTC. Protein sequence: CASSQDEVASYEQYF.

This chain uses TRBV27 with TRBJ2-3; D tentatively reads TRBD1 or TRBD2 (5 bases each). Germline V gene lookup returns CDR1 MNHEY and CDR2 SMNVEV (reference sequence). This CDR3 region has 14 residues. V was cut by 8 bases and J by 4 bases, with 16 bases left in between. The CDR3 reads CASGVKLGADTQYF. DNA of the CDR3: TGTGCCAGCGGGGTGAAACTAGGGGCAGATACGCAGTATTTT.

The chain is built from TRBV7-6 and TRBJ1-1, with D possibly TRBD1 on 5 matching bases. CDR1 SGHVS and CDR2 FNYEAQ come from the germline V gene. The CDR3 has 15 residues. Trimming pared 0 bases from V and 10 bases from J, leaving 18 bases between. This CDR3 is CASSLAMRGRDGAFF. DNA for the CDR3: TGTGCCAGCAGCTTAGCTATGAGGGGACGAGACGGAGCTTTCTTT.

This sequence joins TRBV2 and TRBJ2-1, with 12 bases fitting TRBD2. V was clipped by 8 bases and J by 4 bases; unmatched bases: 3. This CDR3 is 14 amino acids long. Germline V lookup: CDR1 SNHLY, CDR2 FYNNEI. The CDR3, as DNA: TGTGCCAGCTGGGGACTAGCGGGTTACAATGAGCAGTTCTTC. Translating it yields CASWGLAGYNEQFF.

This sequence joins TRBV6-5 and TRBJ1-1; D is undetermined. This CDR3 is 13 amino acids long. Looked up from germline, CDR1 is MNHEY and CDR2 is SVGAGI. V lost 6 bases and J lost 4, with 12 bases in between. In nucleotides, the CDR3 is TGTGCCAGCAGCCAACCAGAGGGCACTGAAGCTTTCTTT. It codes for CASSQPEGTEAFF.

A single count supports this clone. The chain carries TRBV7-6 and TRBJ2-7; 10 bases fit TRBD2. V lost 5 bases, J lost 2 bases, and 6 bases stayed unmatched. This CDR3 has 15 amino acids. Germline CDR1 SGHVS, CDR2 FNYEAQ. CDR3 in DNA: TGTGCCAGCAGCCCACTAGCGGGACGGACCTACGAGCAGTACTTC. Amino acid sequence: CASSPLAGRTYEQYF.

The CDR3 DNA reads TGTGCCAGCAGCCGCCGGGGTTTGGTTCAAGAGACCCAGTACTTC. This sequence encodes CASSRRGLVQETQYF. The V call is TRBV7-3, the J call TRBJ2-5; D may be TRBD2 (5 bases). CDR3 length: 15 residues. Between the trimmed V and J ends, which lost 5 bases and 2 bases, there was a span of 15 bases. The V gene's germline CDR1 is SGHTA and CDR2 FQGTGA.

This sequence joins TRBV5-1 and TRBJ1-2; no clear D. V dropped 1 base and J dropped 8 bases, with 18 bases sitting between them. The germline V gene has CDR1 SGHRS and CDR2 YFSETQ. The CDR3 is made up of 15 amino acids. CDR3 residues: CASSLSPPNPEGYTF. The CDR3 nucleotides are TGCGCCAGCAGCTTGTCCCCCCCGAACCCCGAGGGCTACACCTTC.

This chain connects TRBV5-1 to TRBJ1-1, with D possibly matching TRBD1 (5 bases). Trimming took 1 base from V and 3 from J, leaving 13 bases between them. Germline V gene data show CDR1 as SGHRS and CDR2 as YFSETQ. CDR3 length: 15 residues. CDR3 region: CASSLLGARDTEAFF. The CDR3 DNA reads as TGCGCCAGCAGCTTGCTAGGGGCGCGGGACACTGAAGCTTTCTTT.